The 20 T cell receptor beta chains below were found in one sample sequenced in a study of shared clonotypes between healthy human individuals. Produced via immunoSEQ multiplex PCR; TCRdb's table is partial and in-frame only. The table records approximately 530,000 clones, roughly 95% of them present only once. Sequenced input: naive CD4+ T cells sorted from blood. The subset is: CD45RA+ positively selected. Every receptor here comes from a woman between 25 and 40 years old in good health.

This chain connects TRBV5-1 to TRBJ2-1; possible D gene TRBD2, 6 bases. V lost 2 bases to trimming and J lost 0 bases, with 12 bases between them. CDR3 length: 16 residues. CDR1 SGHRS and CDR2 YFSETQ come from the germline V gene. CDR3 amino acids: CASSFPSASSYNEQFF. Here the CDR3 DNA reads TGCGCCAGCAGCTTTCCTAGCGCCAGCTCCTACAATGAGCAGTTCTTC.

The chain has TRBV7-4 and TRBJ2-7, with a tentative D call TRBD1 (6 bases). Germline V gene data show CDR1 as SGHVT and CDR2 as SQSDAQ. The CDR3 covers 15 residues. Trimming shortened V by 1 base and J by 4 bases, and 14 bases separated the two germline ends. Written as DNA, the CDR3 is TGTGCCAGCAGCTTAGTTACGCCAGGGGAGTACGAGCAGTACTTC. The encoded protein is CASSLVTPGEYEQYF. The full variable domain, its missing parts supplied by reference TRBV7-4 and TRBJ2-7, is GAGVSQSPRYKVAKRGRDVALRCDSISGHVTLYWYRQTLGQGSEVLTYSQSDAQRDKSGRPSGRFSAERPERSVSTLKIQRTEQGDSAVYLCASSLVTPGEYEQYFGPGTRLTVT.

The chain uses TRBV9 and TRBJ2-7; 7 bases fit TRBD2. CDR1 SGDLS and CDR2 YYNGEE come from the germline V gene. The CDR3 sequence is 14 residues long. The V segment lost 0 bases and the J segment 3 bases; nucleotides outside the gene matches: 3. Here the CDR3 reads CASSVEAGNYEQYF. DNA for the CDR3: TGTGCCAGCAGCGTAGAAGCGGGGAACTACGAGCAGTACTTC.

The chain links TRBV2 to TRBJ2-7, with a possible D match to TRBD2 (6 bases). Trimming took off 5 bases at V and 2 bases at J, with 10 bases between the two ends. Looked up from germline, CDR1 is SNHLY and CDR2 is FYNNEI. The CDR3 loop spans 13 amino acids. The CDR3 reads CASSREKTYEQYF. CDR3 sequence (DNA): TGTGCCAGCAGTCGGGAGAAAACCTACGAGCAGTACTTC. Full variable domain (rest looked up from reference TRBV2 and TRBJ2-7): EPEVTQTPSHQVTQMGQEVILRCVPISNHLYFYWYRQILGQKVEFLVSFYNNEISEKSEIFDDQFSVERPDGSNFTLKIRSTKLEDSAMYFCASSREKTYEQYFGPGTRLTVT.

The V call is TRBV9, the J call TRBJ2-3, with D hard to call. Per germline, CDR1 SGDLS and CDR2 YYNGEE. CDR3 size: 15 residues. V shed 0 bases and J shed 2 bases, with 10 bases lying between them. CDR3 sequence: CASSVESRYTDTQYF. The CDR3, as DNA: TGTGCCAGCAGCGTAGAGTCTAGATACACAGATACGCAGTATTTT.

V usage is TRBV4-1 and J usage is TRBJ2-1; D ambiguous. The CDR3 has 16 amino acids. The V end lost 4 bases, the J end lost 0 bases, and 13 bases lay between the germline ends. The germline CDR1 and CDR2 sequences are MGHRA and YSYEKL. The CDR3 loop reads CASSRGRQSSYNEQFF. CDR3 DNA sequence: TGCGCCAGCAGCCGAGGACGGCAGAGCTCCTACAATGAGCAGTTCTTC.

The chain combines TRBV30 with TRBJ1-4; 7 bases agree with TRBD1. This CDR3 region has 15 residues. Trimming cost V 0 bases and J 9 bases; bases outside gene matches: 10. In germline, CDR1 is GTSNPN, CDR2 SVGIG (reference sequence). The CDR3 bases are TGTGCCTGGAGTGTACCTGGCAGGGGGTTGCAAAAACTGTTTTTT. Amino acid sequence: CAWSVPGRGLQKLFF. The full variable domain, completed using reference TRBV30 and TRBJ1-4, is SQTIHQWPATLVQPVGSPLSLECTVEGTSNPNLYWYRQAAGRGLQLLFYSVGIGQISSEVPQNLSASRPQDRQFILSSKKLLLSDSGFYLCAWSVPGRGLQKLFFGSGTQLSVL.

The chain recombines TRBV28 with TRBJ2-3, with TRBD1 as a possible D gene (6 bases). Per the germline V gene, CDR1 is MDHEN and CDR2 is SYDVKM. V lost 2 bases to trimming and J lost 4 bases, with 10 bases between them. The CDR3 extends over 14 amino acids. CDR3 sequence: CASSLLQGADTQYF. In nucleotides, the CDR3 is TGTGCCAGCAGTTTACTACAGGGAGCAGATACGCAGTATTTT.

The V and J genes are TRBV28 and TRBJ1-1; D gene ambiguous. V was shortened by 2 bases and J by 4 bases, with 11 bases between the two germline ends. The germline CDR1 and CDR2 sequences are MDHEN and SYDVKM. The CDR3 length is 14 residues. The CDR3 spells CASSLTAMVTEAFF. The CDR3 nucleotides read TGTGCCAGCAGTTTAACAGCTATGGTCACTGAAGCTTTCTTT.

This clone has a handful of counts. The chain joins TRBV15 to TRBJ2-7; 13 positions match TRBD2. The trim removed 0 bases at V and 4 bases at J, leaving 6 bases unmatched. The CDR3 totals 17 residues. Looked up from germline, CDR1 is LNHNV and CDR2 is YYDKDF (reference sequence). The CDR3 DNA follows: TGTGCCACCAGCAGAGAGAGTCCGGGACTAGCGGGATACGAGCAGTACTTC. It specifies CATSRESPGLAGYEQYF. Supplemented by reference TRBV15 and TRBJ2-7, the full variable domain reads DAMVIQNPRYQVTQFGKPVTLSCSQTLNHNVMYWYQQKSSQAPKLLFHYYDKDFNNEADTPDNFQSRRPNTSFCFLDIRSPGLGDTAMYLCATSRESPGLAGYEQYFGPGTRLTVT.

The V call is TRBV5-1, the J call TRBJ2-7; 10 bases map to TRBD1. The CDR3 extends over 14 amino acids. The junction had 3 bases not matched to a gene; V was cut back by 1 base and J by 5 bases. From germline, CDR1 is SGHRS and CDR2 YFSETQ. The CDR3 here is CASSLSGQGNEQYF. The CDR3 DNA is TGCGCCAGCAGCTTGTCGGGACAGGGGAACGAGCAGTACTTC.

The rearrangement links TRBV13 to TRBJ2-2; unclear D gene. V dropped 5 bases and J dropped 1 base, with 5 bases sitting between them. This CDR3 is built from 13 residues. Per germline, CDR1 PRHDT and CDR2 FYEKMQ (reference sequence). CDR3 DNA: TGTGCCAGCAGCCCCCGGAACACCGGGGAGCTGTTTTTT. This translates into CASSPRNTGELFF. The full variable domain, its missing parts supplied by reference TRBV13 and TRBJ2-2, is AAGVIQSPRHLIKEKRETATLKCYPIPRHDTVYWYQQGPGQDPQFLISFYEKMQSDKGSIPDRFSAQQFSDYHSELNMSSLELGDSALYFCASSPRNTGELFFGEGSRLTVL.

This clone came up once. The CDR3 reads CASSQGPGTGFDSPLHF. The CDR3, as DNA: TGCGCCAGCAGCCAAGGTCCCGGGACAGGGTTTGATTCACCCCTCCACTTT. The rearrangement links TRBV4-1 to TRBJ1-6, with 9 bases fitting TRBD1. With V trimmed by 1 base and J by 8 bases, 9 bases remained unmatched. Germline V CDR1 and CDR2: MGHRA, YSYEKL. This CDR3 spans 17 amino acids.

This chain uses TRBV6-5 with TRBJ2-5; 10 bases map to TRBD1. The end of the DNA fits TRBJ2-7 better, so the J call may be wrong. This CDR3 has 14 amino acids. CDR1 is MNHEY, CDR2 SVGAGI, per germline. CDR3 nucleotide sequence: TGTGCCAGCAGTGGCGACAGGGGGCTGGGCGAGCAGTACTTC. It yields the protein CASSGDRGLGEQYF.

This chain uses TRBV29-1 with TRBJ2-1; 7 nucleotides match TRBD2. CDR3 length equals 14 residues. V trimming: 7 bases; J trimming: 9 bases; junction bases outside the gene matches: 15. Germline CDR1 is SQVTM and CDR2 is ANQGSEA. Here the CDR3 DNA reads TGCAGCGCGATGGGACTACCAGGACGCAGTGAGCAGTTCTTC. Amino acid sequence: CSAMGLPGRSEQFF.

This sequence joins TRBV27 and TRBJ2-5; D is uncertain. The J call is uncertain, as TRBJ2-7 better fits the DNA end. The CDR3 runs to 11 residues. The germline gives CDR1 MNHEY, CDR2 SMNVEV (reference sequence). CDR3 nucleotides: TGTGCCAACCCCCTATTGCCCGAGCAGTACTTC. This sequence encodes CANPLLPEQYF.

CDR3 sequence: CASSLGGGTSGIPTNTGELFF. Here the CDR3 DNA reads TGTGCCAGCAGCTTAGGGGGGGGCACTAGCGGGATTCCTACGAACACCGGGGAGCTGTTTTTT. V and J are TRBV7-6 and TRBJ2-2, with 10 bases aligning to TRBD2. Per the germline V gene, CDR1 is SGHVS and CDR2 is FNYEAQ. The CDR3 has 21 amino acids. V dropped 1 base and J dropped 0; count of bases not matched to a gene: 14. The whole variable domain, remainder taken from reference TRBV7-6 and TRBJ2-2, is GAGVSQSPRYKVTKRGQDVALRCDPISGHVSLYWYRQALGQGPEFLTYFNYEAQQDKSGLPNDRFSAERPEGSISTLTIQRTEQRDSAMYRCASSLGGGTSGIPTNTGELFFGEGSRLTVL.

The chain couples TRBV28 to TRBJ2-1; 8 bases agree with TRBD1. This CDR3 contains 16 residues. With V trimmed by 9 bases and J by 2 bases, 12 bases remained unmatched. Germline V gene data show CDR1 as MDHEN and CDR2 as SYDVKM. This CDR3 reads CASFRGRDPTYNEQFF. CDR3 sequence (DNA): TGTGCCAGTTTCAGGGGGCGCGATCCCACCTACAATGAGCAGTTCTTC.

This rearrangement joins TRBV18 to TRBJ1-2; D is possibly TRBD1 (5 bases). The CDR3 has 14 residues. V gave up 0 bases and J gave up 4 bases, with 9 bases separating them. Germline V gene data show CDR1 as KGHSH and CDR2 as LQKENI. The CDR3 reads CASSPPSGAYGYTF. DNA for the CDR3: TGTGCCAGCTCACCACCTTCCGGGGCCTATGGCTACACCTTC.

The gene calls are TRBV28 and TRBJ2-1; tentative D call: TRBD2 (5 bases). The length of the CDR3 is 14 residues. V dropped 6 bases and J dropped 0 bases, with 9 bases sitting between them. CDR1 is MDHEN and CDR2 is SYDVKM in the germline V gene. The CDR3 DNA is TGTGCCAGCAGGAGCGGAAGCTCCTACAATGAGCAGTTCTTC. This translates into CASRSGSSYNEQFF. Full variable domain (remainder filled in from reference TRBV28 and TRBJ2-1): DVKVTQSSRYLVKRTGEKVFLECVQDMDHENMFWYRQDPGLGLRLIYFSYDVKMKEKGDIPEGYSVSREKKERFSLILESASTNQTSMYLCASRSGSSYNEQFFGPGTRLTVL.